This TCR beta chain stems from a study of T cell responses to AZD1222 COVID-19 vaccine. The study's findings and limits: Mostly white British, mostly female donors; authors suggested clonal diversity may be underestimated. Vaccine-associated CD4 TCRs spanned spike, dominant at 160-218 and 743-854.

This clone has a single count. Its specificity is unknown. This CDR3 region has 12 residues. V was shortened by 5 bases and J by 9 bases, with 11 bases between the two germline ends. The germline CDR1 and CDR2 sequences are SGHVS and FQNEAQ. Libraries were prepared by immunoSEQ multiplex PCR; TCRdb keeps only in-frame clonotypes and omits some of them. Of approximately 97,000 clones listed, around 87% are singletons. This sequence originates from an adult in good health. This chain uses TRBV7-8 with TRBJ2-1; no clear D. The specimen comprised peripheral blood, sampled on day 0 of AZD1222 vaccination. The CDR3 here is CASSPRRGEQFF. The CDR3, as DNA: TGTGCCAGCAGCCCCCGACGCGGTGAGCAGTTCTTC.